What follows describes a single T cell receptor beta chain. Its antigen remains unidentified. V shed 0 bases and J shed 0 bases, with 11 bases lying between them. The germline CDR1 and CDR2 sequences are SQVTM and ANQGSEA. This CDR3 is 15 amino acids long. This record comes from a study of T-cell reconstitution after alpha-beta-depleted transplantation in children. Study conclusions and caveats: Reportedly, roughly two months post-transplant, alpha-beta T cells arose from several hundred expanded graft clones. High day-60 TCRbeta diversity in some patients came from surviving recipient T cells and thymic progenitors.

The library targeted TCRbeta and was prepared with unique molecular identifiers. Each CDR3 protein is one row after TCRdb ran MiXCR on the PCR reads. The profile shows 75,000 to 90,000 distinct CDR3 sequences, around 14% of them singletons. This rearrangement joins TRBV29-1 to TRBJ2-5; D not certain. The receptor comes from a male patient between 2 and 10 years old who had a stem cell transplant for acute lymphoblastic leukemia, so the T cells may come from the graft donor. The sequencing here drew on PBMCs, mostly from graft donor cells, taken 180 days after TCRalphabeta/CD19-depleted stem cell transplant. CDR3 in amino acids: CSVEEWGRYQETQYF. CDR3 nucleotides: TGCAGCGTTGAAGAGTGGGGTCGGTACCAAGAGACCCAGTACTTC.